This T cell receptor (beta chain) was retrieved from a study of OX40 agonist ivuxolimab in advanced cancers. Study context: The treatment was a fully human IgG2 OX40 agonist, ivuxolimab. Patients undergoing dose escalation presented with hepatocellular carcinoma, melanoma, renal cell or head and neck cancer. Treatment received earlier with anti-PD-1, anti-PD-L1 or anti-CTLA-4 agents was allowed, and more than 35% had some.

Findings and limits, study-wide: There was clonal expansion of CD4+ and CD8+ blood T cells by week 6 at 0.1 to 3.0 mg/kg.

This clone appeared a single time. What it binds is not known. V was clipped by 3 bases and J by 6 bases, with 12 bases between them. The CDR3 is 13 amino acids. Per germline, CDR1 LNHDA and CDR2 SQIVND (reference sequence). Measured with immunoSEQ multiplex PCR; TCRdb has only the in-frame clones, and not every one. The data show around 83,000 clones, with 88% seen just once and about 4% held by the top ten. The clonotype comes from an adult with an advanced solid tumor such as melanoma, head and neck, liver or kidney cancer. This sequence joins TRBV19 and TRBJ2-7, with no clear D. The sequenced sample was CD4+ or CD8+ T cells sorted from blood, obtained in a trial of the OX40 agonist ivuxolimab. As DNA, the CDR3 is TGTGCCAGTAGTATGTACCTCCTCGGCGAGCAGTACTTC. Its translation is CASSMYLLGEQYF.